The TCR beta chain described here comes from a study of OX40 agonist ivuxolimab in advanced cancers. Whole-study context: Dose-escalation cases comprised hepatocellular carcinoma, melanoma, renal cell or head and neck cancer. Participants averaged about 60 years of age (range about 23 to 80) and were approximately 81% male.

This clone was observed a few times. Its antigen is not known. V gave up 3 bases and J gave up 0 bases, with 12 bases separating them. Germline V CDR1 and CDR2: SGHAT, FQNNGV. This CDR3 contains 15 residues. Study-level points and caveats: Researchers did not determine the expanded peripheral T cells' antigen specificity.

Here immunoSEQ multiplex PCR was the method, and the copy in TCRdb shows in-frame clones only, minus some. This table holds 52,000 or so clones, about four fifths found once. The J gene is TRBJ2-7, the V gene TRBV11-2; no reliable D call. The source was CD4+ or CD8+ T cells sorted from blood, collected in a trial of the OX40 agonist ivuxolimab. This receptor was identified in an adult with an advanced solid tumor such as melanoma, head and neck, liver or kidney cancer. The CDR3 sequence: CASSFTQTYSYEQYF. The CDR3, as DNA: TGTGCCAGCAGCTTTACTCAGACTTACTCCTACGAGCAGTACTTC.